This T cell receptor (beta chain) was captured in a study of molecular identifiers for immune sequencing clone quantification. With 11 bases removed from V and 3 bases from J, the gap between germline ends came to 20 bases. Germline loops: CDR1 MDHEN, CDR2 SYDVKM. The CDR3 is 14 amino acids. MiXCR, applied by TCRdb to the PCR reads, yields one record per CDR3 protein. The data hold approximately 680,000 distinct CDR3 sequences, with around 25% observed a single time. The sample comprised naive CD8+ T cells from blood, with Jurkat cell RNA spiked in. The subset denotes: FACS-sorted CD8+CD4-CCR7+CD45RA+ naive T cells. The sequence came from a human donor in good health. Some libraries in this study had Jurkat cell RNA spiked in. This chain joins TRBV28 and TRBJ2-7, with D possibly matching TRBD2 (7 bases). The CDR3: CAGTIRRGLYEQYF. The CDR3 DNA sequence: TGTGCCGGCACCATCCGGCGGGGGCTCTACGAGCAGTACTTC.